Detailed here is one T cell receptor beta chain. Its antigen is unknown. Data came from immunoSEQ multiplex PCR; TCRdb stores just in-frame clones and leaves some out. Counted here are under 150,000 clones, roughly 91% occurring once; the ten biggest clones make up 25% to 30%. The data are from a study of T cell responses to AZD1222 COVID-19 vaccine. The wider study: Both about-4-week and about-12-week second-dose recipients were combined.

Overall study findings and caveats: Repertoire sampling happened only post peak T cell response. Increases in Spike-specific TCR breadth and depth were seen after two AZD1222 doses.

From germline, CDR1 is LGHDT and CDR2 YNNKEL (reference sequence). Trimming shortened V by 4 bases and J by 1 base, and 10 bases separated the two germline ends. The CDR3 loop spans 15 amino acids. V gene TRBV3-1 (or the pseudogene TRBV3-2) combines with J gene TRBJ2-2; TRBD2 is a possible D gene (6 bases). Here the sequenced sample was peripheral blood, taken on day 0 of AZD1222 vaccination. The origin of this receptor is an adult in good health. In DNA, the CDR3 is TGTGCCAGCAGCCGACCGGGACTGAACACCGGGGAGCTGTTTTTT. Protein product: CASSRPGLNTGELFF.